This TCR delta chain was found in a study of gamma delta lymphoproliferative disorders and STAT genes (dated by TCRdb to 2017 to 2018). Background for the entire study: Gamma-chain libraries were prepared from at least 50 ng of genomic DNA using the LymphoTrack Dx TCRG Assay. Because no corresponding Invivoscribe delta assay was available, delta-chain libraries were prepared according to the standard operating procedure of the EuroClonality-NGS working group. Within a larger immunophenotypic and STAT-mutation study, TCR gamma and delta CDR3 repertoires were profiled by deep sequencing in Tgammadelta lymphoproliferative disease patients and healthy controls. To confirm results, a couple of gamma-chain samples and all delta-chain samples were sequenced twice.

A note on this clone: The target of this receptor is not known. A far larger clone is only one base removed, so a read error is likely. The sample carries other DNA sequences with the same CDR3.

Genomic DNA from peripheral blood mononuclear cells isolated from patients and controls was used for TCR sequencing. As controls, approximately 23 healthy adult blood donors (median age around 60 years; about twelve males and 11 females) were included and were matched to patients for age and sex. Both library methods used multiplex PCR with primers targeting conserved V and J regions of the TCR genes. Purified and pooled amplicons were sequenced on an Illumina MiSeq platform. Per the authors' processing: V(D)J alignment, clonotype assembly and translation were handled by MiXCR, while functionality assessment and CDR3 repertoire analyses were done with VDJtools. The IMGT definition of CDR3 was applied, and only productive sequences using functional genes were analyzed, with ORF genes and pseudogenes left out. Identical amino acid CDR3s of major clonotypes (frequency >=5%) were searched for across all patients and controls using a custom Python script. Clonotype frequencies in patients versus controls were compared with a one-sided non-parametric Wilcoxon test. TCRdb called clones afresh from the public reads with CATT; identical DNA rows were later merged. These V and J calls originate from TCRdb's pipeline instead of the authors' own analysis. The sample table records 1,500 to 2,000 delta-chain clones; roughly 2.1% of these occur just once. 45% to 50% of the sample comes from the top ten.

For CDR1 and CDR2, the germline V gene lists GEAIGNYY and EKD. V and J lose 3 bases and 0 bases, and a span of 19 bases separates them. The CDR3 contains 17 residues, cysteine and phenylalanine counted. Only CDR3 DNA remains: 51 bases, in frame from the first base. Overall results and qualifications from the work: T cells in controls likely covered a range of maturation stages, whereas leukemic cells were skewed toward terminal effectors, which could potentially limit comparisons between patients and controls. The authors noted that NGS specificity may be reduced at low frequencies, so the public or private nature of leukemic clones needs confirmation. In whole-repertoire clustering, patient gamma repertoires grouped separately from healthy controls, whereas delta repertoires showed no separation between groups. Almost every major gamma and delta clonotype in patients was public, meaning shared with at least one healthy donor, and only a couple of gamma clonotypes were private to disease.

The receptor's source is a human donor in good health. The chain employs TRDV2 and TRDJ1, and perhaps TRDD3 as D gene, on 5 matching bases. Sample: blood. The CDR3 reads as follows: CACDSMRTGGHTDKLIF. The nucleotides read TGTGCCTGTGACTCCATGCGTACTGGAGGACACACCGATAAACTCATCTTT.